Detailed here is one T cell receptor beta chain. What it binds is unknown. Donors in the study were healthy people who gave bone marrow. This record belongs to a study of cytomegalovirus exposure and HLA in healthy donors. Overall study findings and caveats: The study labeled 164 TCR beta chains cytomegalovirus-associated. Most TCR sequences were seen very rarely across donors, but some public TCRs occurred in many. A later analysis linked a missense DCLRE1C variant to TCR beta V- and J-gene trimming.

PCR used 60 Vbeta primers and 13 Jbeta primers. This table comes from immunoSEQ multiplex PCR, and its TCRdb copy is limited to in-frame clones, with some not included. The sample includes some 65,000 clones, 78% of them seen just once. Germline lookup yields CDR1 SGHRS and CDR2 YFSETQ. This CDR3 has 12 amino acids. The V segment lost 3 bases and the J segment 5 bases; nucleotides outside the gene matches: 2. The sample taken for sequencing was PBMCs. The rearrangement uses TRBV5-1 and TRBJ2-7; the match to TRBD1 covers 7 bases. This clonotype originated in a girl between 10 and 17 years old in good health and CMV-seropositive. The CDR3: CASSSQGNEQYF. Written as DNA, the CDR3 is TGCGCCAGCAGCTCACAGGGGAACGAGCAGTACTTC.